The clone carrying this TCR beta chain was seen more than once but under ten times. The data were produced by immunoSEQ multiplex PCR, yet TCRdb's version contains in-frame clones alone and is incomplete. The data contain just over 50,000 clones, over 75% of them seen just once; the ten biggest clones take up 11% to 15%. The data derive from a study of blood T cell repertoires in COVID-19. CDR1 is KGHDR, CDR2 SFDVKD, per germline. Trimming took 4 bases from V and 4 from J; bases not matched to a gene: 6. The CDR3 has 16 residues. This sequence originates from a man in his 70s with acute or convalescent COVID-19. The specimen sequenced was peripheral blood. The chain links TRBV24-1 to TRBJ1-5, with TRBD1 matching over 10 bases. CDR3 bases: TGTGCCACCAGTGAGAGACGGGGACAGGGGAATCAGCCCCAGCATTTT. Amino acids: CATSERRGQGNQPQHF.